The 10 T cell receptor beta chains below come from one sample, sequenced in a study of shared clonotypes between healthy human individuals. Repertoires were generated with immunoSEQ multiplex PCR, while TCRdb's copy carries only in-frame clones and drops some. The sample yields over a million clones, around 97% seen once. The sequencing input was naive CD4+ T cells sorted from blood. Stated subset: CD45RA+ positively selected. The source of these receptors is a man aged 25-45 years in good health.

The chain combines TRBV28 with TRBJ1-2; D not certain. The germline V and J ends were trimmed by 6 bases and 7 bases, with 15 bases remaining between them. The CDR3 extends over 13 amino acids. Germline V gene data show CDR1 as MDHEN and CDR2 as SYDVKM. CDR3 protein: CASRALVPPGYTF. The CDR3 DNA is TGTGCCAGCAGAGCCCTCGTCCCACCTGGCTACACCTTC.

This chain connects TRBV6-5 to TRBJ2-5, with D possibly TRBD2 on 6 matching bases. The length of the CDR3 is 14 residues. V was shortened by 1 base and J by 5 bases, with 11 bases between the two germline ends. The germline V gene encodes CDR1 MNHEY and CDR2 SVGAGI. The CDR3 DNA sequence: TGTGCCAGCAGTTACTTGGGGAGCGGGGAGACCCAGTACTTC. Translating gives CASSYLGSGETQYF.

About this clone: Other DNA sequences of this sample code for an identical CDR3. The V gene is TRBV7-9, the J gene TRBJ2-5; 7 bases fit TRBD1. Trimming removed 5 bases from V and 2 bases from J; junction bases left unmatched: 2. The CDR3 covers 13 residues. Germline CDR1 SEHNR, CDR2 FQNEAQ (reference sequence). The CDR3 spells CASSRGQQETQYF. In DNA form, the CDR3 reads TGTGCCAGCAGCAGGGGACAGCAAGAGACCCAGTACTTC.

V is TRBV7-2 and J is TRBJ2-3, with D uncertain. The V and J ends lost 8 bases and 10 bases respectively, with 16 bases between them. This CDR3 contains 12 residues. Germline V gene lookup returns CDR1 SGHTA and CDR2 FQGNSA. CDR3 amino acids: CASSEAGSAQYF. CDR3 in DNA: TGTGCCAGCTCGGAAGCCGGTTCGGCGCAGTATTTT.

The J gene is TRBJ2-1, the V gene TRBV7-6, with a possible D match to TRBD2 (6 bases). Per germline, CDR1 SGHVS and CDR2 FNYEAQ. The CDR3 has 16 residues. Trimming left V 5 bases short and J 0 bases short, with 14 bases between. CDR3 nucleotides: TGTGCCAGCAGCAACCGGGACTCGGCCTCCTACAATGAGCAGTTCTTC. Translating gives CASSNRDSASYNEQFF.

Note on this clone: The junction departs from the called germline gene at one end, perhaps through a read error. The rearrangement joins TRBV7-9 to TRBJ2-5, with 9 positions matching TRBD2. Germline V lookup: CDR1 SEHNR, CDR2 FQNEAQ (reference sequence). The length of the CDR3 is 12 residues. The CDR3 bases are TGTGCCAGCAGCTTTAGCGGGAGCCAGCCTAACTTC. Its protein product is CASSFSGSQPNF.

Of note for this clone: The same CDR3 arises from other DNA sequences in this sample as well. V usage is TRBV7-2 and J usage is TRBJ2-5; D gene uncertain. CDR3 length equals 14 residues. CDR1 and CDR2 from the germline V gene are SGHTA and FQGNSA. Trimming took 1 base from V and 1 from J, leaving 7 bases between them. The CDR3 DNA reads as TGTGCCAGCAGCTTAGTCGGGTTCCAAGAGACCCAGTACTTC. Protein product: CASSLVGFQETQYF.

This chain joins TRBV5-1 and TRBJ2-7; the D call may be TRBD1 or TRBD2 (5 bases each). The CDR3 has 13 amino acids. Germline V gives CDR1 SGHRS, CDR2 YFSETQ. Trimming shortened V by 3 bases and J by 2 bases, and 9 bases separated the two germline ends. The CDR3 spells CASSWGRTYEQYF. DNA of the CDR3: TGCGCCAGCAGCTGGGGGAGAACCTACGAGCAGTACTTC. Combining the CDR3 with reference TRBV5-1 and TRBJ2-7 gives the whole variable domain KAGVTQTPRYLIKTRGQQVTLSCSPISGHRSVSWYQQTPGQGLQFLFEYFSETQRNKGNFPGRFSGRQFSNSRSEMNVSTLELGDSALYLCASSWGRTYEQYFGPGTRLTVT.

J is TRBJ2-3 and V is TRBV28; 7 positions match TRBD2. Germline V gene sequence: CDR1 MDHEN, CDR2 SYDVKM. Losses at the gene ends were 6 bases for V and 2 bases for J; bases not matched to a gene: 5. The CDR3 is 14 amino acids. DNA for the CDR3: TGTGCCAGCAGAACAGCGGGAACCACAGATACGCAGTATTTT. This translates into CASRTAGTTDTQYF.

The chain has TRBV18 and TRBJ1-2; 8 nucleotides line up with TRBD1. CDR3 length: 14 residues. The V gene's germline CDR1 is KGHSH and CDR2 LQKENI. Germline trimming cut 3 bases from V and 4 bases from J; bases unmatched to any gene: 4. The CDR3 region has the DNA TGTGCCAGCTCACCTGACAGGGGAGGCTATGGCTACACCTTC. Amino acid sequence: CASSPDRGGYGYTF.